Each of the 5 T cell receptor beta chains below was sequenced from the same sample in a study of cytomegalovirus exposure and HLA in healthy donors. The PCR ran on 60 Vbeta and 13 Jbeta primers. The method was immunoSEQ multiplex PCR; TCRdb's version includes in-frame clones alone and lacks a portion of them. The profile shows more than 150,000 clones, more than 85% of them singletons. Material: PBMCs. Receptors originate from a girl under two years old in good health and CMV-seronegative.

The chain joins TRBV11-2 to TRBJ1-2; possibly TRBD1 for D (6 bases). Germline CDR1 and CDR2: SGHAT and FQNNGV. CDR3 length: 14 amino acids. Deletions cut 3 bases from V and 6 bases from J, with 14 bases between. CDR3 nucleotide sequence: TGTGCCAGCAGCTTGGGGCAGGGGAGAGATGGCTACACCTTC. Its translation: CASSLGQGRDGYTF.

This clone was detected once. The CDR3 DNA follows: TGTGCCAGCAGTGACGATCTTTGGGGGACAGAAGATGGCTACACCTTC. Translation: CASSDDLWGTEDGYTF. The chain couples TRBV2 to TRBJ1-2, with 7 bases identical to TRBD1. V was clipped by 3 bases and J by 6 bases; unmatched bases: 13. Germline CDR1 and CDR2: SNHLY and FYNNEI. The CDR3 spans 16 residues.

The chain has TRBV5-1 and TRBJ1-4, with 9 nucleotides matching TRBD1. CDR3 length: 17 amino acids. CDR1 SGHRS and CDR2 YFSETQ come from the germline V gene. Trimming at V came to 0 bases and at J to 5 bases, leaving 8 bases not matched to a gene. In nucleotides, the CDR3 is TGCGCCAGCAGCTTGGACCGCGGGACAGGGAGGAATGAAAAACTGTTTTTT. Its protein product is CASSLDRGTGRNEKLFF.

This clone appeared once. This chain uses TRBV15 with TRBJ2-5, with D maybe TRBD2 (5 bases). Deletions cut 4 bases from V and 4 bases from J, with 16 bases between. Germline CDR1 reads LNHNV; CDR2 reads YYDKDF (reference sequence). CDR3 length equals 15 residues. The CDR3 DNA reads as TGTGCCACCAGCAAATTACTAGATCTTGGAGAGACCCAGTACTTC. Protein sequence: CATSKLLDLGETQYF. The whole variable domain, remainder taken from reference TRBV15 and TRBJ2-5, is DAMVIQNPRYQVTQFGKPVTLSCSQTLNHNVMYWYQQKSSQAPKLLFHYYDKDFNNEADTPDNFQSRRPNTSFCFLDIRSPGLGDTAMYLCATSKLLDLGETQYFGPGTRLLVL.

The chain uses TRBV18 and TRBJ1-5, with unresolved D. Trimming removed 2 bases at V and 2 bases at J, with 25 bases between. In germline, CDR1 is KGHSH, CDR2 LQKENI. The CDR3 extends over 20 amino acids. The CDR3 DNA reads TGTGCCAGCTCACCATTGGGCTTAGTAGCGGGAAGTCATGGCAATCAGCCCCAGCATTTT. It codes for CASSPLGLVAGSHGNQPQHF.